Many counts were recorded for the clone carrying this T cell receptor beta chain. What it recognizes is unknown. This sample was taken from a study of shared clonotypes between healthy human individuals. Study-wide background: Each donor contributed plates that comprised three CD4 naive, three CD4 memory, two CD8 naive and one CD8 memory.

The DNA input per sorted-subset replicate PCR was around 200 ng, corresponding to some 30,000 T cell genomes. Using immunoSEQ multiplex PCR, the repertoire was profiled, and TCRdb retains in-frame clones only, with some absent. The data contain over 100,000 clones, over 65% of them singletons. Study-level findings and limits: Read depth was anticipated to influence clonotype sharing among donors. Shared clonotypes: roughly 5% naive CD4, around 3.5% naive CD8, around 2.2% memory CD4, approximately 0.4% memory CD8.

CDR1 and CDR2 from the germline V gene are MGHDK and SYGVNS. Trimming removed 4 bases at V and 2 bases at J, with 9 bases between. The CDR3 extends over 15 amino acids. This clonotype originated in a woman in her twenties or thirties in good health. The chain has TRBV25-1 and TRBJ2-6, with D unresolved. Sample: memory CD8+ T cells sorted from blood. Stated subset: CD45RO+ cells pooled with CCR7-negative TemRA cells. The CDR3 sequence is CASSALIAGANVLTF. CDR3 DNA: TGTGCCAGCAGTGCACTCATTGCTGGGGCCAACGTCCTGACTTTC. Full variable domain (rest looked up from reference TRBV25-1 and TRBJ2-6): EADIYQTPRYLVIGTGKKITLECSQTMGHDKMYWYQQDPGMELHLIHYSYGVNSTEKGDLSSESTVSRIRTEHFPLTLESARPSHTSQYLCASSALIAGANVLTFGAGSRLTVL.